What follows are 16 T cell receptor beta chains derived from one specimen sequenced in a study of cytomegalovirus exposure and HLA in healthy donors. PCR involved 60 Vbeta and 13 Jbeta primers. Only in-frame clones appear in the TCRdb table, and some are missing; sequencing was by immunoSEQ multiplex PCR. Seen here are nearly 200,000 clones, over 80% observed once, and the top ten hold over 1%. Sequencing input: PBMCs. The source of these receptors is a man aged 25-45 years in good health and CMV-seronegative.

The CDR3 DNA reads TGTGCCAGCAGCTTGATCACAGAGTCCTATGGCTACACCTTC. It codes for CASSLITESYGYTF. The chain has TRBV5-4 and TRBJ1-2; D call uncertain. This CDR3 is built from 14 residues. CDR1 is SGHNT, CDR2 YYREEE, per germline (reference sequence). The ends were cut back, 1 base at V and 4 bases at J, with 11 bases in the middle.

The V and J genes are TRBV19 and TRBJ1-5; the D gene is possibly TRBD1 (5 bases). Germline assignment: CDR1 LNHDA and CDR2 SQIVND (reference sequence). This CDR3 is built from 14 residues. Trimming removed 5 bases from V and 9 bases from J, with 17 bases in between. The CDR3 DNA is TGTGCCAGTAGTGACACAGGAGAGGATCGGCCCCAGCATTTT. It is translated as CASSDTGEDRPQHF. Full variable domain (missing parts from reference TRBV19 and TRBJ1-5): DGGITQSPKYLFRKEGQNVTLSCEQNLNHDAMYWYRQDPGQGLRLIYYSQIVNDFQKGDIAEGYSVSREKKESFPLTVTSAQKNPTAFYLCASSDTGEDRPQHFGDGTRLSIL.

The chain uses TRBV7-2 and TRBJ1-4; a weak D match, TRBD1 (5 bases). Per the germline V gene, CDR1 is SGHTA and CDR2 is FQGNSA. V was trimmed by 5 bases and J by 4 bases, leaving 11 bases between them. This CDR3 comprises 14 residues. CDR3 sequence: CASSPGLSNEKLFF. The CDR3 DNA follows: TGTGCCAGCAGCCCGGGACTGAGTAATGAAAAACTGTTTTTT. The complete variable domain, with remaining parts taken from reference TRBV7-2 and TRBJ1-4, reads GAGVSQSPSNKVTEKGKDVELRCDPISGHTALYWYRQSLGQGLEFLIYFQGNSAPDKSGLPSDRFSAERTGGSVSTLTIQRTQQEDSAVYLCASSPGLSNEKLFFGSGTQLSVL.

This clone appeared once. V and J are TRBV18 and TRBJ2-3, with 8 positions matching TRBD1. J was trimmed by 0 bases and V by 9 bases; bases with no gene match: 14. This CDR3 is 17 amino acids long. The germline gives CDR1 KGHSH, CDR2 LQKENI. CDR3 nucleotides: TGTGCCAGTACATCCGGGACAGGCCTCAGGAGCACAGATACGCAGTATTTT. Amino acid sequence: CASTSGTGLRSTDTQYF.

The V gene is TRBV6-6, the J gene TRBJ2-1; TRBD2 is a possible D gene (6 bases). Germline loops: CDR1 MNHNY, CDR2 SVGAGI (reference sequence). The CDR3 totals 13 residues. Deletions cut 7 bases from V and 5 bases from J, with 12 bases between. CDR3 loop: CASNRETHNEQFF. In nucleotides, the CDR3 is TGTGCCAGCAACCGGGAGACCCACAATGAGCAGTTCTTC.

The gene calls are TRBV5-6 and TRBJ2-7; the match to TRBD1 covers 7 bases. Germline V gene data show CDR1 as SGHDT and CDR2 as YYEEEE. The CDR3 length is 16 residues. With V trimmed by 4 bases and J by 2 bases, 12 bases remained unmatched. DNA of the CDR3: TGTGCCAGCAGCACCACGACCGGGACAGTAACCTACGAGCAGTACTTC. Residues: CASSTTTGTVTYEQYF.

V gene TRBV15 combines with J gene TRBJ1-4; D is possibly TRBD1 (6 bases). The V end was cut by 9 bases, the J end by 7 bases, with 12 bases between. Germline CDR1 and CDR2: LNHNV and YYDKDF (reference sequence). This CDR3 region has 12 residues. The CDR3 is CATGRGAEKLFF. The CDR3 bases are TGTGCCACTGGTCGGGGGGCTGAAAAACTGTTTTTT.

This chain joins TRBV6-1 and TRBJ1-2, with TRBD1 matching over 7 bases. J was trimmed by 2 bases and V by 4 bases; bases with no gene match: 7. Germline CDR1 and CDR2: MNHNS and SASEGT. CDR3 length equals 15 residues. Here the CDR3 reads CASSATGSPNYGYTF. CDR3 in DNA: TGTGCCAGCAGTGCGACAGGGTCCCCAAACTATGGCTACACCTTC.

There are a few counts of this clone. The V gene is TRBV7-6, the J gene TRBJ2-7; tentatively, D is TRBD1 (6 bases). The ends were cut back, 1 base at V and 2 bases at J, with 9 bases in the middle. The CDR3 length is 14 residues. The germline gives CDR1 SGHVS, CDR2 FNYEAQ. DNA of the CDR3: TGTGCCAGCAGCTTAGGACAGGACACCTACGAGCAGTACTTC. This translates into CASSLGQDTYEQYF.

As DNA, the CDR3 is TGTGCCAGCAGCTTGGTCGGGAGCTTTCGAGATACGCAGTATTTT. Translation: CASSLVGSFRDTQYF. This chain links TRBV5-4 with TRBJ2-3, with D possibly TRBD2 on 6 matching bases. The CDR3 is 15 amino acids. Germline lookup yields CDR1 SGHNT and CDR2 YYREEE (reference sequence). Trimming shortened V by 0 bases and J by 5 bases, and 13 bases separated the two germline ends.

This clone was detected once. V usage is TRBV28 and J usage is TRBJ2-7, with TRBD1 matching 9 bases. Germline-derived CDR1 and CDR2 are MDHEN and SYDVKM. The CDR3 covers 12 residues. V was clipped by 6 bases and J by 7 bases; unmatched bases: 4. CDR3 sequence reads: CASRRTGVEQYF. The CDR3 nucleotides read TGTGCCAGCAGAAGGACAGGGGTTGAGCAGTACTTC.

The chain couples TRBV4-3 to TRBJ2-1; TRBD2 matches at 9 bases. CDR3 length equals 19 residues. V lost 3 bases, J lost 0 bases, and 12 bases stayed unmatched. The germline CDR1 and CDR2 sequences are LGHNA and YSLEER. The CDR3 region has the DNA TGCGCCAGCAGCCAGAGCCCTAGCGGGGCCCCTTACTCCTACAATGAGCAGTTCTTC. This encodes CASSQSPSGAPYSYNEQFF.

The rearrangement joins TRBV30 to TRBJ2-7; 9 positions match TRBD1. Germline V gene data show CDR1 as GTSNPN and CDR2 as SVGIG (reference sequence). This CDR3 is 13 amino acids long. J was trimmed by 7 bases and V by 7 bases; bases with no gene match: 11. CDR3 coding DNA: TGTGCCTTTCAGGGACAGGGATTCGGGGAGCAGTACTTC. Translation gives CAFQGQGFGEQYF.

J is TRBJ2-7 and V is TRBV7-2, with 7 positions matching TRBD1. The CDR3 loop spans 15 amino acids. Germline trimming cut 5 bases from V and 3 bases from J; bases unmatched to any gene: 10. Germline-derived CDR1 and CDR2 are SGHTA and FQGNSA. The DNA of the CDR3 is TGTGCCAGCAGCCTGCGAACAGGGGACGGCTACGAGCAGTACTTC. Amino acid sequence: CASSLRTGDGYEQYF.

The chain couples TRBV5-1 to TRBJ2-7; 9 positions match TRBD1. CDR3 size: 14 residues. Per the germline V gene, CDR1 is SGHRS and CDR2 is YFSETQ. The junction had 5 bases not matched to a gene; V was cut back by 3 bases and J by 4 bases. Written as DNA, the CDR3 is TGCGCCAGCAGCTACCCGGGACAGGGTTACGAGCAGTACTTC. Amino acids: CASSYPGQGYEQYF.

The rearrangement joins TRBV7-9 to TRBJ1-4; 10 bases fit TRBD1. The germline gives CDR1 SEHNR, CDR2 FQNEAQ (reference sequence). This CDR3 comprises 14 residues. V was pared by 5 bases and J by 10 bases, with 7 bases of the junction left unmatched. The CDR3 DNA is TGTGCCAGCAGCCTGACAGGGGGCGCGATAAAACTGTTTTTT. Amino acid sequence: CASSLTGGAIKLFF.